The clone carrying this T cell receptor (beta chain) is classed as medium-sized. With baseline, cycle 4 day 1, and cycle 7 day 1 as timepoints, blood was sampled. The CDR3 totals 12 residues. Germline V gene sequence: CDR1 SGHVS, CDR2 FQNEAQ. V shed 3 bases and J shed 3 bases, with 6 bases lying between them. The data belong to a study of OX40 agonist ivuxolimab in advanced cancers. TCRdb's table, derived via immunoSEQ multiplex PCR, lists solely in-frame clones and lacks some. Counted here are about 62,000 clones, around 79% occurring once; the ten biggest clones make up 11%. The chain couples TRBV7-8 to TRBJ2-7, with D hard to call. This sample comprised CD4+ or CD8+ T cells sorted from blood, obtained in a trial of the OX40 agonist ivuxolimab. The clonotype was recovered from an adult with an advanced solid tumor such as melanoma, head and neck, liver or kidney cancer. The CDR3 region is CASSFVDYEQYF. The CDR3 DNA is TGTGCCAGCAGCTTTGTCGACTACGAGCAGTACTTC. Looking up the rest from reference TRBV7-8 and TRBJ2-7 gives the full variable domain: GAGVSQSPRYKVAKRGQDVALRCDPISGHVSLFWYQQALGQGPEFLTYFQNEAQLDKSGLPSDRFFAERPEGSVSTLKIQRTQQEDSAVYLCASSFVDYEQYFGPGTRLTVT.